These T cell receptor beta chains were read from a single sample in a study of cytomegalovirus exposure and HLA in healthy donors. Some clones are missing from TCRdb's copy, which holds only in-frame ones; the method was immunoSEQ multiplex PCR. The sample carries approximately 110,000 clones, around two thirds recorded once. The sample taken for sequencing was PBMCs. These receptors came from a woman aged 40 to 50 in good health and CMV-seropositive. Each CDR3 is given with its conserved first and last residue. A D gene is named only where the DNA matches it firmly. The size entry is marked missing in some rows and otherwise reads once, few, many or a size class.

d_call	v_call	j_call	clone_size	cdr3_nt	cdr3_aa
-	TRBV9	TRBJ2-7	-	TGTGCCAGCAGCGTAGTCGCGGCCTCCTACGAGCAGTACTTC	CASSVVAASYEQYF
-	TRBV25-1	TRBJ2-7	-	TGTGCCAGCCTCGATGACACGAGCTCCTACGAGCAGTACTTC	CASLDDTSSYEQYF
TRBD1	TRBV11-2	TRBJ1-5	-	TGTGCCAGCAAGGGACAGGGATCCCAGCCCCAGCATTTT	CASKGQGSQPQHF
-	TRBV10-3	TRBJ1-5	-	TGTGCCATCAGTGAGAGGGGCAGCAATCAGCCCCAGCATTTT	CAISERGSNQPQHF
-	TRBV7-6	TRBJ2-5	once	TGTGCCAGTACGGGGGGCGGAGAGACCCAGTACTTC	CASTGGGETQYF
-	TRBV5-4	TRBJ2-1	-	TGTGCCAGCAGCCAGTACAATGAGCAGTTCTTC	CASSQYNEQFF
-	TRBV4-1	TRBJ1-3	-	TGCGCCAGCAGCCCCAGGGGTACAAGTAACACCATATATTTT	CASSPRGTSNTIYF
-	TRBV9	TRBJ1-1	-	TGTGCCAGCAGCGTAGATCCGGGGGAGGACACTGAAGCTTTCTTT	CASSVDPGEDTEAFF
TRBD1	TRBV7-8	TRBJ2-1	-	TGTGCCACTGAGACAGGGGGGCATGATGAGCAGTTCTTC	CATETGGHDEQFF
TRBD1	TRBV7-9	TRBJ1-1	-	TGTGCCAGCAGCTTAGGGGGACAGGGGACTGAAGCTTTCTTT	CASSLGGQGTEAFF
TRBD1	TRBV27	TRBJ1-2	-	TGTGCCAGCAGTTCTAACAGGGGTGGCTATGGCTACACCTTC	CASSSNRGGYGYTF
-	TRBV11-2	TRBJ2-3	-	TGTGCCAGCAGCCCCGCTGGTCAGGGAACAGATACGCAGTATTTT	CASSPAGQGTDTQYF
-	TRBV19	TRBJ1-1	-	TGTGCCAGTAGTATAGGATCACAGGGATCTAGAGCTTTCTTT	CASSIGSQGSRAFF
TRBD1	TRBV7-2	TRBJ2-7	-	TGTGCCAGCAGCCCACAGGGGGGCTACGAGCAGTACTTC	CASSPQGGYEQYF
TRBD1	TRBV5-1	TRBJ1-1	-	TGCGCCAGCAGCCGGGACAGCCAGTCCCGATGGACTGAAGCTTTCTTT	CASSRDSQSRWTEAFF
TRBD1	TRBV5-1	TRBJ2-5	-	TGCGCCAGCATCCCGACAGGGGGCAGGGGAGAGACCCAGTACTTC	CASIPTGGRGETQYF
-	TRBV2	TRBJ2-5	-	TGTGCCAGCCGTGGCGGGGGCCGGGAGACCCAGTACTTC	CASRGGGRETQYF
-	TRBV4-3	TRBJ2-1	-	TGCGCCAGCAGCCAAGATCTCGGCAGGGGATCGGGAACTAGGAATGAGCAGTTCTTC	CASSQDLGRGSGTRNEQFF
-	TRBV5-4	TRBJ2-2	-	TGTGCCAGCAGCTTTACAGATACCGGGGAGCTGTTTTTT	CASSFTDTGELFF
TRBD1	TRBV9	TRBJ1-2	-	TGTGCCAGCAGCGTCGACCAGGGGGCCTATGGCTACACCTTC	CASSVDQGAYGYTF
-	TRBV21-1	TRBJ1-5	-	TGTGCCAGCAGCTCCGGGGGAGAGCAGCCCCAGCATTTT	CASSSGGEQPQHF
-	TRBV7-6	TRBJ2-7	-	TGTGCCAGCAGCCCGCTAGTGAATCCCTACGAGCAGTACTTC	CASSPLVNPYEQYF
-	TRBV19	TRBJ2-2	-	TGTGCCAGTAGTTACACGGAGGGCACCGGGGAGCTGTTTTTT	CASSYTEGTGELFF
TRBD2	TRBV19	TRBJ2-5	-	TGTGCCAGTAGTATCCGGGGGGGCCAGGGGACCCAGTACTTC	CASSIRGGQGTQYF
-	TRBV4-3	TRBJ2-7	-	TGCGCCAGCAGCCAAGCGGGGGGCCTTGAGATTTACGAGCAGTACTTC	CASSQAGGLEIYEQYF
-	TRBV9	TRBJ2-1	-	TGTGCCAGCAGCGTTCAGGGGAAGGATGAGCAGTTCTTC	CASSVQGKDEQFF
-	TRBV12-5	TRBJ1-1	-	TGTGCTAGTGGTTTGGACCTTTATCAGAGGGGGATGAACACTGAAGCTTTCTTT	CASGLDLYQRGMNTEAFF
TRBD1	TRBV9	TRBJ2-2	few	TGTGCCAGCAGCCCAGGGGGAGAGCAGCTTCGGACCGGGGAGCTGTTTTTT	CASSPGGEQLRTGELFF
TRBD2	TRBV7-2	TRBJ2-5	once	TGTGCCAGCAGCTTCCGGACTAGCGGGGGTGAGACCCAGTACTTC	CASSFRTSGGETQYF
-	TRBV5-1	TRBJ1-1	-	TGCGCCAGCAGCCCCTCGGGGTCGGGTGAAGCTTTCTTT	CASSPSGSGEAFF
-	TRBV21-1	TRBJ2-7	-	TGTGTTACGCGAGCGGTAGCGGGGTTCTCCTACGAGCAGTACTTC	CVTRAVAGFSYEQYF
-	TRBV27	TRBJ2-2	few	TGTGCCAGCAGTTTGACACTCACCGGGGAGCTGTTTTTT	CASSLTLTGELFF
-	TRBV19	TRBJ1-2	-	TGTGCCAGTAGTATGTCCCTCGACAGCATCTATGGCTACACCTTC	CASSMSLDSIYGYTF
TRBD1	TRBV5-1	TRBJ2-7	-	TGCGCCAGCAGCTTGGACTGGGACAGATCCTACGAGCAGTACTTC	CASSLDWDRSYEQYF
-	TRBV7-9	TRBJ2-7	once	TGTGCCAGCAGCTCCTTTTACGAGCAGTACTTC	CASSSFYEQYF